These 26 T cell receptor beta chains were all obtained from the same sample, sequenced in a study of shared clonotypes between healthy human individuals. Some clones are missing from TCRdb's copy, which holds only in-frame ones; the method was immunoSEQ multiplex PCR. The sample shows approximately 340,000 clones, 70% to 75% of them seen only once. The sample consisted of memory CD4+ T cells sorted from blood. Stated subset: CD45RA-negative fraction. The receptors come from a man aged 25-45 years in good health.

The rearrangement links TRBV5-8 to TRBJ2-3, with 13 bases fitting TRBD2. Germline trimming cut 3 bases from V and 2 bases from J; bases unmatched to any gene: 3. The CDR3 spans 16 residues. CDR1 and CDR2 from the germline V gene are SGHTS and YDEGEE. This CDR3 is CASSSGLAGVTDTQYF. Written as DNA, the CDR3 is TGTGCCAGCAGCTCAGGACTAGCGGGGGTCACAGATACGCAGTATTTT.

For the CDR3, the DNA is TGTGCCACCAGCAACGGACTAGCGGGAGGCGGGGGCAATGAGCAGTTCTTC. Its translation: CATSNGLAGGGGNEQFF. The gene calls are TRBV15 and TRBJ2-1; 14 nucleotides line up with TRBD2. The CDR3 sequence is 17 residues long. Germline V gene data show CDR1 as LNHNV and CDR2 as YYDKDF (reference sequence). V lost 4 bases to trimming and J lost 6 bases; unmatched junction nucleotides: 8.

This clone was seen a single time. This chain joins TRBV4-3 and TRBJ1-2; D gene ambiguous. Deletions cut 0 bases from V and 0 bases from J, with 8 bases between. CDR3 length: 15 amino acids. The germline V gene has CDR1 LGHNA and CDR2 YSLEER. CDR3 nucleotides: TGCGCCAGCAGCCAAGATGCCACCTCTAACTATGGCTACACCTTC. Amino acid sequence: CASSQDATSNYGYTF.

V and J are TRBV5-1 and TRBJ2-7; weak D call: TRBD1 (6 bases). The CDR3 extends over 14 amino acids. CDR1 and CDR2 from the germline V gene are SGHRS and YFSETQ. V was trimmed by 0 bases and J by 3 bases, leaving 10 bases between them. In nucleotides, the CDR3 is TGCGCCAGCAGCTTGGGACAGGTGAACTACGAGCAGTACTTC. Protein sequence: CASSLGQVNYEQYF.

The chain has TRBV5-1 and TRBJ2-2; TRBD1 aligns across 10 bases. CDR3 length equals 16 residues. From germline, CDR1 is SGHRS and CDR2 YFSETQ. With V trimmed by 3 bases and J by 4 bases, 6 bases remained unmatched. CDR3 sequence reads: CASSSEGQGFTGELFF. CDR3 DNA: TGCGCCAGCAGCTCGGAGGGACAGGGGTTCACCGGGGAGCTGTTTTTT. The full variable domain, its missing parts supplied by reference TRBV5-1 and TRBJ2-2, is KAGVTQTPRYLIKTRGQQVTLSCSPISGHRSVSWYQQTPGQGLQFLFEYFSETQRNKGNFPGRFSGRQFSNSRSEMNVSTLELGDSALYLCASSSEGQGFTGELFFGEGSRLTVL.

This clone was recorded at least ten times. V gene TRBV5-8 combines with J gene TRBJ1-5; D is ambiguous. Germline V gives CDR1 SGHTS, CDR2 YDEGEE. With 3 bases removed from V and 5 bases from J, the gap between germline ends came to 15 bases. The CDR3 sequence is 15 residues long. CDR3 residues: CASSSRSRGYQPQHF. CDR3 DNA: TGTGCCAGCAGCTCTCGGTCTCGGGGATATCAGCCCCAGCATTTT.

CDR3 in amino acids: CASSDRYEQYF. The CDR3 DNA follows: TGTGCCAGCAGTGATAGGTACGAGCAGTACTTC. V is TRBV2 and J is TRBJ2-7; unclear D gene. Germline-derived CDR1 and CDR2 are SNHLY and FYNNEI. There are 11 residues in the CDR3. Deletions cut 3 bases from V and 4 bases from J, with 4 bases between.

This rearrangement joins TRBV15 to TRBJ1-5; D may be TRBD1 (5 bases). Germline assignment: CDR1 LNHNV and CDR2 YYDKDF (reference sequence). V lost 2 bases to trimming and J lost 4 bases, with 12 bases between them. The CDR3 loop spans 15 amino acids. The CDR3 sequence: CATSRLQDRNQPQHF. CDR3 DNA: TGTGCCACCAGCAGATTACAGGACCGGAATCAGCCCCAGCATTTT. Based on the CDR3 plus reference TRBV15 and TRBJ1-5, the full variable domain is DAMVIQNPRYQVTQFGKPVTLSCSQTLNHNVMYWYQQKSSQAPKLLFHYYDKDFNNEADTPDNFQSRRPNTSFCFLDIRSPGLGDTAMYLCATSRLQDRNQPQHFGDGTRLSIL.

The chain has TRBV7-2 and TRBJ1-2; D gene ambiguous. The V end lost 3 bases, the J end lost 4 bases, and 12 bases lay between the germline ends. CDR1 is SGHTA and CDR2 is FQGNSA in the germline V gene. The CDR3 covers 14 residues. CDR3 residues: CASSLNPGGYGYTF. In nucleotides, the CDR3 is TGTGCCAGCAGCTTGAATCCGGGTGGCTATGGCTACACCTTC.

The chain is built from TRBV10-3 and TRBJ2-1, with 8 bases that match TRBD2. Trimming cost V 6 bases and J 7 bases; bases outside gene matches: 2. There are 12 residues in the CDR3. Germline V gene sequence: CDR1 ENHRY, CDR2 SYGVKD. The CDR3 spells CAIRPSGNEQFF. The CDR3 DNA reads as TGTGCCATCAGGCCTAGCGGGAATGAGCAGTTCTTC.

The chain combines TRBV2 with TRBJ1-5; D is ambiguous. Per germline, CDR1 SNHLY and CDR2 FYNNEI. Trimming removed 7 bases at V and 4 bases at J, with 14 bases between. The CDR3 has 14 residues. The CDR3 protein is CASTTQTGNQPQHF. CDR3 nucleotides: TGTGCCAGCACTACTCAGACTGGGAATCAGCCCCAGCATTTT.

This clone was seen once. This chain links TRBV28 with TRBJ2-2; maybe TRBD1 (6 bases). The CDR3 contains 16 residues. V was trimmed by 3 bases and J by 1 base, leaving 12 bases between them. Germline assignment: CDR1 MDHEN and CDR2 SYDVKM. The CDR3 region is CASSFTGGRNTGELFF. The CDR3 DNA sequence: TGTGCCAGCAGTTTCACTGGGGGCAGGAACACCGGGGAGCTGTTTTTT.

The chain combines TRBV18 with TRBJ2-7; D is undetermined. V gave up 5 bases and J gave up 7 bases, with 15 bases separating them. The CDR3 spans 13 residues. CDR1 and CDR2 from the germline V gene are KGHSH and LQKENI. CDR3 amino acids: CASSSREGFEQYF. Here the CDR3 DNA reads TGTGCCAGCTCATCCCGAGAAGGGTTTGAGCAGTACTTC.

The chain links TRBV5-5 to TRBJ1-4, with TRBD1 matching 7 bases. Germline V gene sequence: CDR1 SGHKS, CDR2 YYEKEE (reference sequence). CDR3 length equals 14 residues. Trimming at V came to 4 bases and at J to 3 bases, leaving 3 bases not matched to a gene. CDR3 sequence (DNA): TGTGCCAGCAGCACGGGACAGTCTAATGAAAAACTGTTTTTT. Translating it yields CASSTGQSNEKLFF.

This chain uses TRBV5-1 with TRBJ2-5, with D uncertain. The V gene lost 0 bases and the J gene lost 2 bases, with 11 bases spanning the gap. Germline CDR1 SGHRS, CDR2 YFSETQ. The CDR3 covers 15 residues. The CDR3 DNA sequence: TGCGCCAGCAGCTTGGCCTTTGCAGCACAAGAGACCCAGTACTTC. As protein: CASSLAFAAQETQYF.

J is TRBJ2-5 and V is TRBV6-1; 7 bases are a match to TRBD2. Germline CDR1 and CDR2: MNHNS and SASEGT. V shed 0 bases, J shed 7 bases, and the junction held 2 bases outside the gene matches. The CDR3 covers 13 residues. CDR3 sequence (DNA): TGTGCCAGCAGTGAAGCAGGGGAGGGGACCCAGTACTTC. This encodes CASSEAGEGTQYF.

The J gene is TRBJ2-7, the V gene TRBV9; 9 bases are a match to TRBD1. V was clipped by 6 bases and J by 3 bases; unmatched bases: 7. This CDR3 has 14 residues. Germline lookup yields CDR1 SGDLS and CDR2 YYNGEE. In DNA, the CDR3 is TGTGCCAGCACCCCGGGACAGGGTTTCTACGAGCAGTACTTC. Its translation is CASTPGQGFYEQYF.

The table lists this clone with a few counts. The chain carries TRBV6-5 and TRBJ2-1; D perhaps matches TRBD1 (5 bases). This CDR3 spans 14 amino acids. The V and J ends lost 8 bases and 10 bases respectively, with 21 bases between them. The V gene's germline CDR1 is MNHEY and CDR2 SVGAGI. CDR3 DNA sequence: TGTGCCAGCGCATCATGGGGCCAGAGGACGGAGCAGTTCTTC. It specifies CASASWGQRTEQFF.

The sample holds a few counts of this clone. The chain links TRBV2 to TRBJ2-5; no definite D call. In germline, CDR1 is SNHLY, CDR2 FYNNEI. With 3 bases removed from V and 4 bases from J, the gap between germline ends came to 15 bases. CDR3 length equals 15 residues. The CDR3 DNA reads as TGTGCCAGCAGTGAGTACAGCTCCACCGGAGAGACCCAGTACTTC. It translates to CASSEYSSTGETQYF.

The genes are TRBV30 and TRBJ1-4, with 10 nucleotides matching TRBD1. CDR3 length: 20 residues. Germline-derived CDR1 and CDR2 are GTSNPN and SVGIG (reference sequence). J lost 5 bases, V lost 3 bases, and 21 bases had no gene match. The CDR3: CAWSPIGVGQGRHRNEKLFF. CDR3 DNA sequence: TGTGCCTGGAGCCCCATCGGGGTGGGACAGGGGCGTCACCGGAATGAAAAACTGTTTTTT.

This clone was seen a handful of times. The gene calls are TRBV25-1 and TRBJ2-1; unclear D gene. The ends were cut back, 9 bases at V and 7 bases at J, with 7 bases in the middle. This CDR3 contains 10 residues. Germline-derived CDR1 and CDR2 are MGHDK and SYGVNS. CDR3 protein: CARGRNEQFF. The CDR3 region has the DNA TGTGCCAGGGGTCGGAATGAGCAGTTCTTC.

This clone has just one count. The chain employs TRBV15 and TRBJ2-5, with TRBD2 as a possible D gene (7 bases). This CDR3 region has 13 residues. CDR1 is LNHNV and CDR2 is YYDKDF in the germline V gene (reference sequence). Trimming left V 7 bases short and J 5 bases short, with 14 bases between. CDR3 loop: CATKGGYLETQYF. CDR3 sequence (DNA): TGTGCCACCAAGGGGGGGTACTTGGAGACCCAGTACTTC.

V gene TRBV4-1 combines with J gene TRBJ2-5, with 7 bases matching TRBD2. The trim removed 1 base at V and 3 bases at J, leaving 8 bases unmatched. CDR1 and CDR2 from the germline V gene are MGHRA and YSYEKL. The CDR3 extends over 16 amino acids. CDR3 sequence reads: CASSQGAGGSEETQYF. In DNA form, the CDR3 reads TGCGCCAGCAGCCAAGGGGCCGGGGGGTCGGAAGAGACCCAGTACTTC.

The genes are TRBV11-2 and TRBJ2-7; TRBD2 might be the D (6 bases). This CDR3 has 18 residues. CDR1 and CDR2 (germline): SGHAT, FQNNGV. V was pared by 4 bases and J by 4 bases, with 26 bases between. In DNA form, the CDR3 reads TGTGCCAGCAGCTCGGGGCCTACGAGACTAGTTGGTAGGTACGAGCAGTACTTC. This translates into CASSSGPTRLVGRYEQYF.

The V gene is TRBV2, the J gene TRBJ2-3; 11 bases line up with TRBD2. This CDR3 region has 11 residues. Germline V gene data show CDR1 as SNHLY and CDR2 as FYNNEI. V dropped 6 bases and J dropped 15; count of bases not matched to a gene: 5. The CDR3 region is CASRLAGEAYF. The DNA for the CDR3 is TGTGCCAGCAGACTAGCGGGAGAGGCCTATTTT.

The chain joins TRBV9 to TRBJ2-1; D ambiguous. Trimming shortened V by 0 bases and J by 0 bases, and 7 bases separated the two germline ends. CDR1 and CDR2 from the germline V gene are SGDLS and YYNGEE. There are 15 residues in the CDR3. CDR3 region: CASSVAESSYNEQFF. The CDR3 DNA sequence: TGTGCCAGCAGCGTAGCCGAAAGCTCCTACAATGAGCAGTTCTTC.